These 10 T cell receptor beta chains share one sample of origin, sequenced in a study of T cells in Graves' hyperthyroidism and ophthalmopathy. The source material, RNA transcripts, was used to amplify TCR beta CDR3 regions. The primer set for the first-round RT-PCR of the TCR CDR3 was HTBI. TCRdb reanalysed the multiplex PCR reads using MiXCR and keeps one entry per CDR3 protein. The sample carries fewer than 800,000 distinct CDR3 sequences, 16% recorded once. Sequencing was performed on blood. These receptors were taken from a man younger than 30 with Graves' hyperthyroidism.

There are a few counts of this clonotype. This chain uses TRBV7-2 with TRBJ2-3, with D perhaps matching TRBD2 (6 bases). The V end was cut by 1 base, the J end by 6 bases, with 14 bases between. The V gene's germline CDR1 is SGHTA and CDR2 FQGNSA. CDR3 length: 15 amino acids. In DNA, the CDR3 is TGTGCCAGCAGCTTAGGTCCGGGAGTCTCCGATACGCAGTATTTT. Translating gives CASSLGPGVSDTQYF. Using reference TRBV7-2 and TRBJ2-3 for the parts outside the CDR3, the full variable domain is GAGVSQSPSNKVTEKGKDVELRCDPISGHTALYWYRQSLGQGLEFLIYFQGNSAPDKSGLPSDRFSAERTGGSVSTLTIQRTQQEDSAVYLCASSLGPGVSDTQYFGPGTRLTVL.

The chain couples TRBV11-2 to TRBJ1-4; tentatively, D is TRBD1 (5 bases). The V gene lost 3 bases and the J gene lost 6 bases, with 17 bases spanning the gap. The CDR3 spans 16 residues. CDR1 and CDR2 (germline): SGHAT, FQNNGV. CDR3 nucleotide sequence: TGTGCCAGCAGCTTGACCGGACCCAGGGTGGATGAAAAACTGTTTTTT. It specifies CASSLTGPRVDEKLFF.

The sample holds many counts of this clonotype. The rearrangement links TRBV28 to TRBJ2-5; the match to TRBD1 covers 9 bases. The CDR3 is 16 residues long. CDR1 is MDHEN and CDR2 is SYDVKM in the germline V gene. V lost 3 bases to trimming and J lost 1 base; unmatched junction nucleotides: 6. CDR3 coding DNA: TGTGCCAGCAGTTTTTTGGGACAGGGCCTCCAAGAGACCCAGTACTTC. Amino acid sequence: CASSFLGQGLQETQYF.

This clonotype was detected many times. The J gene is TRBJ2-7, the V gene TRBV6-2 or TRBV6-3; tentative D call: TRBD2 (6 bases). Trimming stripped 5 bases from V and 3 bases from J, with 17 bases between. The CDR3 runs to 15 residues. Germline assignment: CDR1 MNHEY and CDR2 SVGEGT. The CDR3 is CASSDDSGPNYEQYF. The CDR3 DNA reads TGTGCCAGCAGTGACGACAGCGGGCCCAACTACGAGCAGTACTTC.

This clonotype was seen a handful of times. V is TRBV27 and J is TRBJ2-6; D gene unclear. Trimming left V 5 bases short and J 0 bases short, with 5 bases between. CDR1 is MNHEY, CDR2 SMNVEV, per germline (reference sequence). The CDR3 extends over 14 amino acids. The CDR3 spells CASSHLSGANVLTF. The CDR3 coding sequence is TGTGCCAGCAGTCACCTCTCTGGGGCCAACGTCCTGACTTTC.

This clonotype was seen many times. The chain joins TRBV27 to TRBJ2-5; TRBD1 aligns across 7 bases. This CDR3 comprises 14 residues. CDR1 is MNHEY and CDR2 is SMNVEV in the germline V gene (reference sequence). V lost 6 bases, J lost 0 bases, and 4 bases stayed unmatched. The CDR3 coding sequence is TGTGCCAGCAGCCTACAGGGGTACCAAGAGACCCAGTACTTC. Translating gives CASSLQGYQETQYF.

There are many counts of this clonotype. The rearrangement joins TRBV30 to TRBJ2-5; perhaps TRBD2 as D (6 bases). Trimming took 2 bases from V and 5 from J, leaving 15 bases between them. The germline V gene has CDR1 GTSNPN and CDR2 SVGIG (reference sequence). This CDR3 comprises 14 residues. In nucleotides, the CDR3 is TGTGCCTGGAGTCTAATAGGGAGGTTGGAGACCCAGTACTTC. Amino acids: CAWSLIGRLETQYF.

The chain joins TRBV6-1 to TRBJ1-3; 9 nucleotides line up with TRBD1. CDR1 is MNHNS and CDR2 is SASEGT in the germline V gene. The CDR3 extends over 14 amino acids. With 5 bases clipped from V and 2 bases from J, the junction kept 1 base outside the gene matches. CDR3 in DNA: TGTGCCAGCAGTCGGGACAGGGCTGGAAACACCATATATTTT. Amino acids: CASSRDRAGNTIYF.

This clonotype was recorded many times. The chain carries TRBV28 and TRBJ2-7; 7 bases agree with TRBD2. Germline CDR1 reads MDHEN; CDR2 reads SYDVKM. The V segment lost 8 bases and the J segment 5 bases; nucleotides outside the gene matches: 3. This CDR3 spans 11 amino acids. This chain's CDR3 is CASGGRDEQYF. CDR3 bases: TGTGCCAGCGGGGGGAGGGACGAGCAGTACTTC. The whole variable domain, remainder taken from reference TRBV28 and TRBJ2-7, is DVKVTQSSRYLVKRTGEKVFLECVQDMDHENMFWYRQDPGLGLRLIYFSYDVKMKEKGDIPEGYSVSREKKERFSLILESASTNQTSMYLCASGGRDEQYFGPGTRLTVT.

This clonotype appeared a few times. This chain joins TRBV4-1 and TRBJ1-1, with D possibly matching TRBD1 (5 bases). The CDR3 totals 12 residues. Germline V gene data show CDR1 as MGHRA and CDR2 as YSYEKL. V lost 5 bases, J lost 10 bases, and 14 bases lay in between. CDR3 protein: CASSGGDLGAFF. In nucleotides, the CDR3 is TGCGCCAGCAGCGGGGGGGACCTGGGAGCTTTCTTT.